Below, 19 T cell receptor beta chains from the same sample are listed, as sequenced in a study of T-cell reconstitution after alpha-beta-depleted transplantation in children. The TCRbeta library incorporated unique molecular identifiers. MiXCR, applied by TCRdb to the PCR reads, yields one record per CDR3 protein. Of approximately 400,000 distinct CDR3 sequences in the sample, 15% to 20% are singletons; the top ten hold under 30%. This sample comprised PBMCs, mostly from graft donor cells, obtained 360 days after TCRalphabeta/CD19-depleted stem cell transplant. These receptors all come from a boy under three years old who had a stem cell transplant for Wiskott-Aldrich syndrome, so the T cells may come from the graft donor.

This clonotype came up a few times. The chain carries TRBV5-1 and TRBJ2-7, with D possibly matching TRBD2 (5 bases). The V and J ends lost 5 bases and 0 bases respectively, with 12 bases between them. From germline, CDR1 is SGHRS and CDR2 YFSETQ. This CDR3 comprises 14 residues. The DNA of the CDR3 is TGCGCCAGCAGTGAGAAGCGGAGCTCCTACGAGCAGTACTTC. Amino acids: CASSEKRSSYEQYF. Variable domain in full (rest from reference TRBV5-1 and TRBJ2-7): KAGVTQTPRYLIKTRGQQVTLSCSPISGHRSVSWYQQTPGQGLQFLFEYFSETQRNKGNFPGRFSGRQFSNSRSEMNVSTLELGDSALYLCASSEKRSSYEQYFGPGTRLTVT.

The chain uses TRBV5-1 and TRBJ2-5; 8 bases map to TRBD1. J was trimmed by 1 base and V by 0 bases; bases with no gene match: 11. Germline V gene sequence: CDR1 SGHRS, CDR2 YFSETQ. CDR3 length equals 18 residues. The CDR3: CASSLAGGRGHLQETQYF. CDR3 nucleotides: TGCGCCAGCAGCTTGGCCGGAGGCAGGGGGCACCTCCAAGAGACCCAGTACTTC.

In this sample, this clonotype turned up a few times. V is TRBV7-9 and J is TRBJ1-4; D is perhaps TRBD1 (6 bases). The CDR3 extends over 15 amino acids. V dropped 6 bases and J dropped 0 bases, with 11 bases sitting between them. Germline-derived CDR1 and CDR2 are SEHNR and FQNEAQ (reference sequence). CDR3 coding DNA: TGTGCCAGCAGTGACAGGAGGTCAACTAATGAAAAACTGTTTTTT. Its translation: CASSDRRSTNEKLFF.

This chain joins TRBV12-3 or TRBV12-4 and TRBJ2-7; a possible D gene is TRBD1 (5 bases). The CDR3 extends over 15 amino acids. V was shortened by 6 bases and J by 2 bases, with 17 bases between the two germline ends. The CDR3 DNA reads TGTGCCAGCAGCCCCCCCACAGGACCTCCCTACGAGCAGTACTTC. This gives the protein CASSPPTGPPYEQYF.

This clonotype was seen many times. The gene calls are TRBV12-3 or TRBV12-4 and TRBJ1-5, with D perhaps matching TRBD1 (6 bases). Trimming shortened V by 5 bases and J by 5 bases, and 10 bases separated the two germline ends. This CDR3 has 13 residues. In DNA form, the CDR3 reads TGTGCCAGCAGTCCGACAGGTGATCAGCCCCAGCATTTT. This encodes CASSPTGDQPQHF.

Only a few counts were recorded for this clonotype. The chain combines TRBV12-3 or TRBV12-4 with TRBJ2-6, with 8 positions matching TRBD1. The CDR3 sequence is 18 residues long. Losses at the gene ends were 5 bases for V and 0 bases for J; bases not matched to a gene: 9. This CDR3 is CASSGTGSSLSGANVLTF. The CDR3 coding sequence is TGTGCCAGCAGTGGGACAGGCTCATCGCTCTCTGGGGCCAACGTCCTGACTTTC.

CDR3 protein: CSTRDFAKNIQYF. As DNA, the CDR3 is TGCAGCACCCGGGACTTCGCCAAAAACATTCAGTACTTC. V and J are TRBV29-1 and TRBJ2-4; perhaps TRBD2 as D (6 bases). The CDR3 consists of 13 residues. Germline V lookup: CDR1 SQVTM, CDR2 ANQGSEA. Deletions cut 8 bases from V and 1 base from J, with 12 bases between.

This clonotype was detected only a few times. CDR3 sequence (DNA): TGCAGTGCTAGAGAAGGCAGCTCAGCCAAAAACATTCAGTACTTC. Residues: CSAREGSSAKNIQYF. The chain links TRBV20-1 to TRBJ2-4; D gene uncertain. The V end lost 0 bases, the J end lost 0 bases, and 9 bases lay between the germline ends. The CDR3 contains 15 residues. Germline loops: CDR1 DFQATT, CDR2 SNEGSKA (reference sequence).

This clonotype has a handful of counts. The V call is TRBV6-5, the J call TRBJ1-4, with D unresolved. With 0 bases removed from V and 2 bases from J, the gap between germline ends came to 13 bases. This CDR3 is 17 amino acids long. Germline V gene sequence: CDR1 MNHEY, CDR2 SVGAGI. This CDR3 reads CASSYSFARWTNEKLFF. CDR3 nucleotide sequence: TGTGCCAGCAGTTACTCCTTTGCGAGGTGGACTAATGAAAAACTGTTTTTT.

The V call is TRBV7-9, the J call TRBJ2-7, with 10 positions matching TRBD2. Unmatched junction bases numbered 9, after V lost 1 base and J lost 3 bases. The CDR3 covers 17 residues. Germline assignment: CDR1 SEHNR and CDR2 FQNEAQ (reference sequence). The CDR3: CASSLGGTSGTYYEQYF. DNA for the CDR3: TGTGCCAGCAGCTTAGGAGGAACTAGCGGGACTTACTACGAGCAGTACTTC.

CDR3 protein: CASSLARGKPSYEQYF. CDR3 nucleotide sequence: TGCGCCAGCAGCTTGGCGAGGGGGAAGCCTTCCTACGAGCAGTACTTC. This sequence joins TRBV5-1 and TRBJ2-7; TRBD1 is a possible D gene (6 bases). There are 16 residues in the CDR3. Trimming removed 0 bases at V and 1 base at J, with 14 bases between. Per the germline V gene, CDR1 is SGHRS and CDR2 is YFSETQ. Supplemented by reference TRBV5-1 and TRBJ2-7, the full variable domain reads KAGVTQTPRYLIKTRGQQVTLSCSPISGHRSVSWYQQTPGQGLQFLFEYFSETQRNKGNFPGRFSGRQFSNSRSEMNVSTLELGDSALYLCASSLARGKPSYEQYFGPGTRLTVT.

The chain links TRBV20-1 to TRBJ2-7, with D possibly TRBD2 on 6 matching bases. Germline assignment: CDR1 DFQATT and CDR2 SNEGSKA (reference sequence). The V gene lost 5 bases and the J gene lost 6 bases, with 17 bases spanning the gap. The CDR3 length is 13 residues. The CDR3 loop is CSAGGIRGLEQYF. The CDR3, as DNA: TGCAGTGCTGGGGGGATAAGGGGTCTCGAGCAGTACTTC.

This clonotype was seen only a few times. The rearrangement uses TRBV7-2 and TRBJ2-5; the match to TRBD2 covers 14 bases. The V segment lost 4 bases and the J segment 7 bases; nucleotides outside the gene matches: 5. The germline CDR1 and CDR2 sequences are SGHTA and FQGNSA. The CDR3 runs 15 residues. For the CDR3, the DNA is TGTGCCAGCAGCTATAGACTAGCGGGAGGGGGGACCCAGTACTTC. Translated, it gives CASSYRLAGGGTQYF.

This chain links TRBV2 with TRBJ2-5; a weak D match, TRBD1 (5 bases). CDR1 is SNHLY and CDR2 is FYNNEI in the germline V gene. This CDR3 comprises 14 residues. V was trimmed by 7 bases and J by 5 bases, leaving 17 bases between them. CDR3 in amino acids: CASTQGSFYETQYF. CDR3 in DNA: TGTGCCAGCACCCAGGGTTCGTTTTATGAGACCCAGTACTTC. The complete variable domain, with remaining parts taken from reference TRBV2 and TRBJ2-5, reads EPEVTQTPSHQVTQMGQEVILRCVPISNHLYFYWYRQILGQKVEFLVSFYNNEISEKSEIFDDQFSVERPDGSNFTLKIRSTKLEDSAMYFCASTQGSFYETQYFGPGTRLLVL.

CDR3 in amino acids: CASSLSLAGFTDTQYF. CDR3 sequence (DNA): TGTGCCAGCAGCCTCTCACTAGCGGGGTTCACAGATACGCAGTATTTT. J is TRBJ2-3 and V is TRBV4-2; 10 bases agree with TRBD2. Trimming took 4 bases from V and 2 from J; bases not matched to a gene: 6. The length of the CDR3 is 16 residues. CDR1 is LGHNA, CDR2 YNFKEQ, per germline.

This clonotype was detected only a few times. This chain uses TRBV5-5 with TRBJ2-3, with 7 bases lining up with TRBD1. Germline CDR1 SGHKS, CDR2 YYEKEE (reference sequence). The V and J ends lost 7 bases and 5 bases, in that order; junction bases with no gene match: 7. The CDR3 length is 13 residues. CDR3 residues: CASRTGPGDTQYF. CDR3 nucleotide sequence: TGTGCCAGCCGGACAGGACCAGGAGATACGCAGTATTTT.

This chain uses TRBV6-5 with TRBJ1-2; 7 bases are shared with TRBD1. This CDR3 comprises 15 residues. V dropped 0 bases and J dropped 4; count of bases not matched to a gene: 5. CDR1 MNHEY and CDR2 SVGAGI come from the germline V gene. The chain's CDR3 is CASSYSYGTVYGYTF. The CDR3 region has the DNA TGTGCCAGCAGTTACTCGTACGGGACAGTCTATGGCTACACCTTC.

This clonotype has a count of ten or more. The V gene is TRBV5-1, the J gene TRBJ2-7; no reliable D call. The germline V and J ends were trimmed by 4 bases and 2 bases, with 22 bases remaining between them. The V gene's germline CDR1 is SGHRS and CDR2 YFSETQ. CDR3 size: 17 residues. CDR3 DNA sequence: TGCGCCAGCAGCCTCCCCTCCAACCGTCCCTCAACCTACGAGCAGTACTTC. Protein sequence: CASSLPSNRPSTYEQYF.

This clonotype was recorded a few times. The chain joins TRBV11-1 to TRBJ2-5; 10 bases line up with TRBD1. The CDR3 has 20 amino acids. J gave up 9 bases and V 2 bases, and 24 bases lay outside the gene matches. The germline gives CDR1 SGHAT, CDR2 FQDESV (reference sequence). The CDR3: CASSLSRGGQGHPFEGSQYF. Here the CDR3 DNA reads TGTGCCAGCAGCTTATCAAGAGGGGGACAGGGGCACCCCTTCGAAGGGTCCCAGTACTTC. Full variable domain (missing parts from reference TRBV11-1 and TRBJ2-5): EAEVAQSPRYKITEKSQAVAFWCDPISGHATLYWYRQILGQGPELLVQFQDESVVDDSQLPKDRFSAERLKGVDSTLKIQPAELGDSAMYLCASSLSRGGQGHPFEGSQYFGPGTRLLVL.